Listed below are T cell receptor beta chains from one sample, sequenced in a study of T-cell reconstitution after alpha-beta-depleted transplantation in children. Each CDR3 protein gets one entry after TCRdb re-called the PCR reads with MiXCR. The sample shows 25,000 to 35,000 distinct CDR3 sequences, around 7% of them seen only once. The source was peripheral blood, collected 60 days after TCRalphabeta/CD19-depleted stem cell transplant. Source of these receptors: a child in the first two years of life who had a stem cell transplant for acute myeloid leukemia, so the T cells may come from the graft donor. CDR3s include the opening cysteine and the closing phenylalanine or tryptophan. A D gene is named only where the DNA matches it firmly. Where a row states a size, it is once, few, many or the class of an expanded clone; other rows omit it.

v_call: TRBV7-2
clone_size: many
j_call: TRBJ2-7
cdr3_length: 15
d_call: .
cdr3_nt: TGTGCCAGCAGCTTGCCGCCGGGGTTTGGCTACGAGCAGTACTTC
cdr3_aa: CASSLPPGFGYEQYF

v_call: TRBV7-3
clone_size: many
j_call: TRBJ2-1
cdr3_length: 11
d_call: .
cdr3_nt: TGTGCCAGCAGCTTAACTGGTGAGCAGTTCTTC
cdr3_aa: CASSLTGEQFF

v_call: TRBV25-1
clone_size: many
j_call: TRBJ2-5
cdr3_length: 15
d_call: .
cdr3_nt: TGTGCCAGCAGCGACCCCGGAGGATTTCAAGAGACCCAGTACTTC
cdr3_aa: CASSDPGGFQETQYF

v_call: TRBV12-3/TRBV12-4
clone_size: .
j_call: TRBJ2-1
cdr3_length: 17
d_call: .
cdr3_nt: TGTACCATCTGTCCCTCACCCCGTATCCTAGCTGGCAATGAGCAGTTCTTC
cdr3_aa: CTICPSPRILAGNEQFF

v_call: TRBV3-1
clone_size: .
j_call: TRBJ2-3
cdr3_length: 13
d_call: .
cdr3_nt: TGCCTGCATCCCCGGGAGATCACAGATACGCAGTATTTT
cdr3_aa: CLHPREITDTQYF

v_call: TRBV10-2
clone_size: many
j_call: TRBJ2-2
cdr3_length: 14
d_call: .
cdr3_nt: TGCGCCACCCCGGGGAGGGGGCACACCGGGGAGCTGTTTTTT
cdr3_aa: CATPGRGHTGELFF

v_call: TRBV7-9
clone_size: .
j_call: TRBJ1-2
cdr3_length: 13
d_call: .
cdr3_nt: TGTGCCAGCAGCTTAAAAGTGAGCGAGGGCTACACCTTC
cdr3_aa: CASSLKVSEGYTF

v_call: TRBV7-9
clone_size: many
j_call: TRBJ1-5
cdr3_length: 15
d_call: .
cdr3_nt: TGTGCCAGCAGTCGGGAACCTATGGGCAATCAGCCCCAGCATTTT
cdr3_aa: CASSREPMGNQPQHF

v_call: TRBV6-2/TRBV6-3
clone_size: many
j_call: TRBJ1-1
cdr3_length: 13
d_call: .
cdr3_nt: TGTGCCAGCAGTAAGGGTACAGGCCATGAAGCTTTCTTT
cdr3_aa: CASSKGTGHEAFF

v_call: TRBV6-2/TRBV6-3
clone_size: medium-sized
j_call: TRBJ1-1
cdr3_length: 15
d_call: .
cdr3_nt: TGTGCCAGCAGTTACGGGGTCCTTGAGCACACTGAAGCTTTCTTT
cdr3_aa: CASSYGVLEHTEAFF

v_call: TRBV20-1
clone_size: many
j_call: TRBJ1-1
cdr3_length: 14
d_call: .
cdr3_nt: TGCAGTGCTGATCGACGGGTCCCGAACACTGAAGCTTTCTTT
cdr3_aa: CSADRRVPNTEAFF

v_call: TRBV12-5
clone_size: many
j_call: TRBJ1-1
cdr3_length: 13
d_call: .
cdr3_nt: TGTGCTAGTGGTTTGGGCATGAACACTGAAGCTTTCTTT
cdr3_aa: CASGLGMNTEAFF

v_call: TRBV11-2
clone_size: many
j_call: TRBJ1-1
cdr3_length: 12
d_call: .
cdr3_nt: TGTGCCAGCAGCTTAATCAACACTGAAGCTTTCTTT
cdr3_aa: CASSLINTEAFF

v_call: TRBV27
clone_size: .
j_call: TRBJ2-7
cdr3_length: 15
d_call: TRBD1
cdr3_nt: TGTGCCAGCAGTTTTCAAACAGGGGGCTTGTACGAGCAGTACTTC
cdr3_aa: CASSFQTGGLYEQYF

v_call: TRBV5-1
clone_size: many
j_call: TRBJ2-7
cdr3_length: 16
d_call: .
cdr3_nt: TGCGCCAGCAGCTTACCCCGACTAGAAATATCCTACGAGCAGTACTTC
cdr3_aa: CASSLPRLEISYEQYF

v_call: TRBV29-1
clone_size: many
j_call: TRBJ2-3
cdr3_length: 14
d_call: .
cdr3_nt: TGCAGCGCGAGGTGGGGCTTGGACACAGATACGCAGTATTTT
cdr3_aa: CSARWGLDTDTQYF

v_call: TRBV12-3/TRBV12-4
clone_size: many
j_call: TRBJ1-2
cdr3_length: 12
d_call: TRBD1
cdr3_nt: TGTGCCAGCAGCCTATCGGACAGGGTATACACCTTC
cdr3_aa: CASSLSDRVYTF

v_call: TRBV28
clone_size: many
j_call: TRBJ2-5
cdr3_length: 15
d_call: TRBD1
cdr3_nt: TGTGCCAGCAGATGGACAGGGGGGTATGGAGAGACCCAGTACTTC
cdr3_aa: CASRWTGGYGETQYF

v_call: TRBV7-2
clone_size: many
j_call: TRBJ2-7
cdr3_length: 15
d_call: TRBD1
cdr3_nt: TGTGCCAGCAGCTCCCCGGGACAGGGGCGCTACGAGCAGTACTTC
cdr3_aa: CASSSPGQGRYEQYF

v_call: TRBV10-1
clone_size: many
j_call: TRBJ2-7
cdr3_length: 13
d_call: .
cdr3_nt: TGCGCCAGCAGTCGGGACCGAGGCGATGAGCAGTACTTC
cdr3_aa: CASSRDRGDEQYF

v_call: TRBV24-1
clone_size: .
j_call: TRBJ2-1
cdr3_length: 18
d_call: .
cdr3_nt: TGTGCCACCAGTGGTTCCCAGGGTGGGGCGAGCTCCTACAATGAGCAGTTCTTC
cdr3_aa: CATSGSQGGASSYNEQFF

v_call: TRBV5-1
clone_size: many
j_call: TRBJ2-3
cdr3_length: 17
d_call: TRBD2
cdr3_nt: TGCGCCAGCAGCCAGACTAGCTTACCTACTAGCACAGATACGCAGTATTTT
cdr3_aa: CASSQTSLPTSTDTQYF

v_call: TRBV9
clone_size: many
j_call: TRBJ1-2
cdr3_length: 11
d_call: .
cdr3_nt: TGTGCCAGCAGCTCCCGTAGGGGCTACACCTTC
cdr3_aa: CASSSRRGYTF